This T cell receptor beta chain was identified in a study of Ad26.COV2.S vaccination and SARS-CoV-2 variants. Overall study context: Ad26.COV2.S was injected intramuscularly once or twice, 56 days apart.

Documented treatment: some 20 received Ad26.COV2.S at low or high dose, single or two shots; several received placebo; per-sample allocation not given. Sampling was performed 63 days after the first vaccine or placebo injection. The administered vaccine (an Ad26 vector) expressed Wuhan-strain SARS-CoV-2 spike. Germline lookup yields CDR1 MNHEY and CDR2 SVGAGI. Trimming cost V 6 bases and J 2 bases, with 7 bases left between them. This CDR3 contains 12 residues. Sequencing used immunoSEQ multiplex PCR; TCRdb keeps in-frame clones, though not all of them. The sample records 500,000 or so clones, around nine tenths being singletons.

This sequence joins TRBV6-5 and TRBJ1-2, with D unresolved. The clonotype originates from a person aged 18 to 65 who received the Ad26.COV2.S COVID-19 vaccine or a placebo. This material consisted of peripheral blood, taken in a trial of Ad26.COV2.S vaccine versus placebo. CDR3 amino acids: CASRLKNYGYTF. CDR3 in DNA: TGTGCCAGCAGACTGAAAAACTATGGCTACACCTTC.